These T cell receptor beta chains were read from a single sample in a study of blood T cell repertoires in COVID-19. This table comes from immunoSEQ multiplex PCR, and its TCRdb copy is limited to in-frame clones, with some not included. Seen here are more than 200,000 clones, approximately 88% observed once, and the top ten hold more than 3%. Sequenced sample: PBMCs or T cells enriched from blood (not recorded which). The receptors stem from a woman in her thirties who had been exposed to COVID-19. The CDR3 runs from the conserved cysteine through the conserved F or W. A D gene is named only where the DNA matches it firmly. Some rows have no size entry. The others give once, few or many, or a class for an expanded clone.

TGTGCCCGGCGGGAGGAACCCTTCGAAGCTTTCTTT	CARREEPFEAFF	TRBJ1-1	.	.	TRBV7-6
TGTGCCAGCAGAACAGGGGGTTTGGGGACTGAAGCTTTCTTT	CASRTGGLGTEAFF	TRBJ1-1	TRBD1	.	TRBV2
TGTGCCAGCAGCCCTGTACTAGCTCTGAACACCGGGGAGCTGTTTTTT	CASSPVLALNTGELFF	TRBJ2-2	.	.	TRBV9
TGTGCCTGGAGTGTTTCGGTGGTAGCTGAAGCTTTCTTT	CAWSVSVVAEAFF	TRBJ1-1	.	.	TRBV30
TGTGCCAGCAGCCGCATCCGACTAGCGGGAGGGCAAGGAGCCAAAAACATTCAGTACTTC	CASSRIRLAGGQGAKNIQYF	TRBJ2-4	TRBD2	.	TRBV3-1/TRBV3-2
TGTGCCATCAGTGCCTTATTAGCGACCAACAATGAGCAGTTCTTC	CAISALLATNNEQFF	TRBJ2-1	.	once	TRBV10-3
TGTGCCAGCAGCCCGACAGGGTTTGGGACTGAAGCTTTCTTT	CASSPTGFGTEAFF	TRBJ1-1	TRBD1	once	TRBV5-4
TGTGCCAGCAGCCGCAGGGGCCAAGAGACCCAGTACTTC	CASSRRGQETQYF	TRBJ2-5	.	.	TRBV3-1/TRBV3-2
TGTGCCTGGAGCCCGCTGTTAGCGGGAGTTGAGACCCAGTACTTC	CAWSPLLAGVETQYF	TRBJ2-5	TRBD2	.	TRBV30
TGCGCCAGCAGCCACCGACAGGGGTGGACCCCAGACGGCACTGAAGCTTTCTTT	CASSHRQGWTPDGTEAFF	TRBJ1-1	TRBD1	.	TRBV4-1
TGCGCCAGCAGCGCATGGACCGGGAGGGAACCCACAGATACGCAGTATTTT	CASSAWTGREPTDTQYF	TRBJ2-3	TRBD2	.	TRBV4-1
TGTGCCACCAGCATAGGACTAGCGGTTCGCTACAATGAGCAGTTCTTC	CATSIGLAVRYNEQFF	TRBJ2-1	TRBD2	.	TRBV15
TGTGCCAGCACCGACGGGGGGGAAGCTTTCTTT	CASTDGGEAFF	TRBJ1-1	.	.	TRBV6-5
TGTGCCAGTAGTCCCGAACTATCTGGAAACACCATATATTTT	CASSPELSGNTIYF	TRBJ1-3	.	.	TRBV19
TGTGCCAGTAGTGAGCCCGGGACAGCGAACACCGGGGAGCTGTTTTTT	CASSEPGTANTGELFF	TRBJ2-2	TRBD1	.	TRBV19
TGCAGCGTTGAAGACCAGTATAACTATGGCTACACCTTC	CSVEDQYNYGYTF	TRBJ1-2	.	.	TRBV29-1
TGTGCCAGCAGTTCAGGGTGGGGGGACACTGAAGCTTTCTTT	CASSSGWGDTEAFF	TRBJ1-1	.	once	TRBV28
TGTGCCAGCAGCGTATCTCCGGGACAGGCGAGCGAGCAGTACTTC	CASSVSPGQASEQYF	TRBJ2-7	TRBD1	.	TRBV9
TGTGCCAGCAGTTTTCTCGTTAGCACAGATACGCAGTATTTT	CASSFLVSTDTQYF	TRBJ2-3	.	.	TRBV27
TGTGCCAGCAGAACTCACAGGGGGCGGACTGAAGCTTTCTTT	CASRTHRGRTEAFF	TRBJ1-1	TRBD1	.	TRBV2
TGTGCCAGCAGTGAACGCTGGGCGGGAGAGCGGGGCTCCTACAATGAGCAGTTCTTC	CASSERWAGERGSYNEQFF	TRBJ2-1	TRBD2	.	TRBV6-1
TGTGCCTGGAGTCGTCAGTCCCTCGGAAACACCATATATTTT	CAWSRQSLGNTIYF	TRBJ1-3	.	.	TRBV30
TGTGCCAGTTCCCTAGCGGGAGGGGGGGACAATGAGCAGTTCTTC	CASSLAGGGDNEQFF	TRBJ2-1	TRBD2	.	TRBV19
TGTGCCAGCAGGGGGGACAGGGAAAGAGAGGACACCGGGGAGCTGTTTTTT	CASRGDREREDTGELFF	TRBJ2-2	TRBD1	.	TRBV28
TGTGCCAGTAGTGAAGACAGCAGCTTCTCTGAAGCTTTCTTT	CASSEDSSFSEAFF	TRBJ1-1	.	.	TRBV19
TGCGCCAGCAGCTGGGGGACAGCGTCTATAGCTGAAGCTTTCTTT	CASSWGTASIAEAFF	TRBJ1-1	TRBD1	.	TRBV5-1
TGTGCCACCAGTGATCAGTTTGTTACGCAGTATTTT	CATSDQFVTQYF	TRBJ2-3	.	.	TRBV24-1
TGTGCCAGCAGTTACTCGGGACTTAACGCCTATGGCTACACCTTC	CASSYSGLNAYGYTF	TRBJ1-2	.	.	TRBV6-5
TGTGCTAGTTTAGGAGGGAACACTGAAGCTTTCTTT	CASLGGNTEAFF	TRBJ1-1	.	.	TRBV12-5
TGTGCCAGCAGGAGACAGAGCAATCAGCCCCAGCATTTT	CASRRQSNQPQHF	TRBJ1-5	.	.	TRBV6-5
TGTGCCAGCAGCTTGACAGGGGGCTTGACTGAAGCTTTCTTT	CASSLTGGLTEAFF	TRBJ1-1	TRBD1	.	TRBV5-5
TGTGCCAGCAGTCCGGGCCCAGGAGGGGAGCAGTACTTC	CASSPGPGGEQYF	TRBJ2-7	.	.	TRBV12-3/TRBV12-4
TGTGCCAGCACCCTGACAGGGGTCTATGGCTACACCTTC	CASTLTGVYGYTF	TRBJ1-2	TRBD1	.	TRBV28